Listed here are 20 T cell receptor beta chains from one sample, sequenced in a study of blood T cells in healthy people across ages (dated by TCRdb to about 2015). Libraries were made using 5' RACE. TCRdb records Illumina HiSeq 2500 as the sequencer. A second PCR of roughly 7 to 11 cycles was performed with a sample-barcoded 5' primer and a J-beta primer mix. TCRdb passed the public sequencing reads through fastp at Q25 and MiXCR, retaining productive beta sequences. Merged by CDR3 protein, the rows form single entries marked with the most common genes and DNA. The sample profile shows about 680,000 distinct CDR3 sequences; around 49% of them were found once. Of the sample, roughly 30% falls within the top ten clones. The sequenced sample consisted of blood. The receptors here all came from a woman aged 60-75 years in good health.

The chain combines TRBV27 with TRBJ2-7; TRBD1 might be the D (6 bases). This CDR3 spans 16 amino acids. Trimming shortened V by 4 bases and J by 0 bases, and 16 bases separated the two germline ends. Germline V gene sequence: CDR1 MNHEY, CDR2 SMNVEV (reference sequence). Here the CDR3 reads CASSSPNRVGSYEQYF. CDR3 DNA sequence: TGTGCCAGCAGTTCTCCTAACAGGGTGGGCTCCTACGAGCAGTACTTC.

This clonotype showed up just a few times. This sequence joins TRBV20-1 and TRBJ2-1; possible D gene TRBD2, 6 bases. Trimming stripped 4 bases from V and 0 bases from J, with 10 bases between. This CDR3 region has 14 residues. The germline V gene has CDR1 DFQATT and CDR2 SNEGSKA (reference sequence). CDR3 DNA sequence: TGCAGTGCTACTGCGGGGAGCTCCTACAATGAGCAGTTCTTC. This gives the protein CSATAGSSYNEQFF.

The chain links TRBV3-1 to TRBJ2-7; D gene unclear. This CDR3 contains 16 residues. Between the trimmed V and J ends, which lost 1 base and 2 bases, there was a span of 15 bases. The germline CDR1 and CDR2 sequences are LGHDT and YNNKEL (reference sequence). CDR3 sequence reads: CASSQGWAGFTYEQYF. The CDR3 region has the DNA TGTGCCAGCAGCCAAGGGTGGGCAGGCTTTACCTACGAGCAGTACTTC.

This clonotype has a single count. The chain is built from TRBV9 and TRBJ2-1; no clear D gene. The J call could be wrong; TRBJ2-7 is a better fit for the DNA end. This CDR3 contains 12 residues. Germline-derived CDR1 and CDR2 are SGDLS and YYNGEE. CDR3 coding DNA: TGTGCCAGCAGCGCCTCCTACAATGAGCAGTACTTC. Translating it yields CASSASYNEQYF.

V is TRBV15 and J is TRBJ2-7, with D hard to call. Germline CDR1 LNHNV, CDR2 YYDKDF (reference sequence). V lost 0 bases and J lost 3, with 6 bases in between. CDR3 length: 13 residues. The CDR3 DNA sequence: TGTGCCACCAGCAGAGACGGAAACTACGAGCAGTACTTC. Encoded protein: CATSRDGNYEQYF.

The CDR3 DNA is TGTGCCATCTCGAGGGGGGCTGGAGGGTTTCAAGAGACCCAGTACTTC. Translation gives CAISRGAGGFQETQYF. The chain joins TRBV10-3 to TRBJ2-5; perhaps D is TRBD1 or TRBD2 (6 bases each). The CDR3 consists of 16 residues. Trimming removed 8 bases from V and 2 bases from J, with 21 bases in between. CDR1 and CDR2 from the germline V gene are ENHRY and SYGVKD.

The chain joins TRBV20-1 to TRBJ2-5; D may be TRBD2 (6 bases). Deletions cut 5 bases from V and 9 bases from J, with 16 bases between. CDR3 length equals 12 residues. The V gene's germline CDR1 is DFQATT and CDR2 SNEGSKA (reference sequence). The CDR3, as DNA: TGCAGTGCTGGGGAGGCTTCCAGAGCCCAGTACTTC. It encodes CSAGEASRAQYF.

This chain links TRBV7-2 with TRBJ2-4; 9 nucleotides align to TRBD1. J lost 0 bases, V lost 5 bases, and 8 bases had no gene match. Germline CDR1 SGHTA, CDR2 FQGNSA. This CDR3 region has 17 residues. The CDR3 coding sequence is TGTGCCAGCAGCCCAGGACAGGGGTCCCTAGCCAAAAACATTCAGTACTTC. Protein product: CASSPGQGSLAKNIQYF.

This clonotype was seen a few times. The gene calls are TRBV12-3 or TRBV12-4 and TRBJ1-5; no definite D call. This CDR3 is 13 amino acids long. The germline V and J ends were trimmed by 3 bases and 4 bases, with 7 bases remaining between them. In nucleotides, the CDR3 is TGTGCCAGCAGTTTCGGGGTAAATCAGCCCCAGCATTTT. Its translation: CASSFGVNQPQHF.

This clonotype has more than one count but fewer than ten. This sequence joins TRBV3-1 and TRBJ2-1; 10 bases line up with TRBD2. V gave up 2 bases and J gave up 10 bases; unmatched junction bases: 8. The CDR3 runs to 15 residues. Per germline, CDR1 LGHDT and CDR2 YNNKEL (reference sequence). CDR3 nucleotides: TGTGCCAGCAGCCAATATAGCGGGAGGATGAGGGAGCAGTTCTTC. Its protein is CASSQYSGRMREQFF.

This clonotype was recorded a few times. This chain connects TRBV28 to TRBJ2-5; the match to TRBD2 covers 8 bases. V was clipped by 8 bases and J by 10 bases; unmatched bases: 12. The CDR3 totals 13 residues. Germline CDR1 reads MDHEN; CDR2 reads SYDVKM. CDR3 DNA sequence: TGTGCCAGCCTCGGGACTAGAAAATTTGGCCAGTACTTC. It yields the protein CASLGTRKFGQYF.

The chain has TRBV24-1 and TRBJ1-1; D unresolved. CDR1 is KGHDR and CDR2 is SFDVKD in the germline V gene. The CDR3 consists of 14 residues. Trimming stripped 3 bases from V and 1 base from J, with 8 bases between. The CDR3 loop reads CATSDAGKNTEAFF. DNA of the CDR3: TGTGCCACCAGTGATGCCGGGAAGAACACTGAAGCTTTCTTT.

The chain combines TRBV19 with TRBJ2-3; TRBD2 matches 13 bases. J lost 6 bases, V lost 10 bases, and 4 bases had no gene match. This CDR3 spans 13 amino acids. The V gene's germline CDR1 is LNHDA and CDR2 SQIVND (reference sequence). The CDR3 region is CATGLAGADTQYF. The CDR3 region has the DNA TGTGCCACCGGACTAGCGGGAGCTGATACGCAGTATTTT.

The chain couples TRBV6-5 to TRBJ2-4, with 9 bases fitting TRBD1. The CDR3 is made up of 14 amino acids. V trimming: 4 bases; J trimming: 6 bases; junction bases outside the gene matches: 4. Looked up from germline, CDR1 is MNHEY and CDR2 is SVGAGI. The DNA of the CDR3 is TGTGCCAGCAGTTCTCGACAGGGGGGAAACATTCAGTACTTC. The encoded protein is CASSSRQGGNIQYF.

DNA for the CDR3: TGTGCCAGCAGCCCAGGGGACAGGGGCTCCTACGAGCAGTACTTC. Translated: CASSPGDRGSYEQYF. The rearrangement uses TRBV7-2 and TRBJ2-7, with 10 nucleotides matching TRBD1. The germline CDR1 and CDR2 sequences are SGHTA and FQGNSA. V trimming: 5 bases; J trimming: 0 bases; junction bases outside the gene matches: 4. The CDR3 totals 15 residues.

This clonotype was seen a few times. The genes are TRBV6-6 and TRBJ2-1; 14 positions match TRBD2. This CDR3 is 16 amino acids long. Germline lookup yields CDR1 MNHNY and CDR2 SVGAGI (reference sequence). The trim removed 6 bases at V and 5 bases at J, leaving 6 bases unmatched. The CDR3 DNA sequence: TGTGCCAGCAGGTCAATGACTAGCGGGAGGGACAATGAGCAGTTCTTC. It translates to CASRSMTSGRDNEQFF.

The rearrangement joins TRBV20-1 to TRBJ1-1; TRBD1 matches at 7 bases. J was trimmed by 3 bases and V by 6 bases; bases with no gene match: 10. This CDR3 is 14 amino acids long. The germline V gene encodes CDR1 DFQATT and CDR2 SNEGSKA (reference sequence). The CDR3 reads CSAKSQGVDTEAFF. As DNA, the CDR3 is TGCAGTGCGAAGAGCCAGGGGGTGGACACTGAAGCTTTCTTT.

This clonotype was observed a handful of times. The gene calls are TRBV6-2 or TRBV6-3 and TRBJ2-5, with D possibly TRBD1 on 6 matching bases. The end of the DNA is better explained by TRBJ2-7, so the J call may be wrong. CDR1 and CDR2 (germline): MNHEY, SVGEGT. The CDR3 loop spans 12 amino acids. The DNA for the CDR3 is TGTGCCAGCAGCGTCACAGGGATCGAGCAGTACTTC. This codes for CASSVTGIEQYF.

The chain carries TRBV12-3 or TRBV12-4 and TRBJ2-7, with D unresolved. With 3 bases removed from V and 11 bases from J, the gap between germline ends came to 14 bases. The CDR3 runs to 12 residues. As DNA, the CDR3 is TGTGCCAGCAGTTTCTCGGCCAAAGAGAAGTACTTC. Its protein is CASSFSAKEKYF.

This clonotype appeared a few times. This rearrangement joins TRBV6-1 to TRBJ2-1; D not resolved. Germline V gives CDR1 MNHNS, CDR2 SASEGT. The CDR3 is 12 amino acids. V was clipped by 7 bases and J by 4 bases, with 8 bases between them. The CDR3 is CASKGRYNEQFF. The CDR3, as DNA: TGTGCCAGCAAGGGCAGGTACAATGAGCAGTTCTTC.